The next 14 T cell receptor beta chains were all read from a single sample in a study of blood T cell repertoires in COVID-19. The protocol was immunoSEQ multiplex PCR, while the TCRdb copy is restricted to in-frame clones and leaves out a portion. The sample has tens of thousands of clones, about 82% seen once. Source material: peripheral blood. The source of these receptors is a human donor in a cohort sampled during active COVID-19.

The sample holds a few counts of this clone. This CDR3 is CASRLAGNEQFF. The CDR3 DNA reads as TGTGCCAGCAGGCTGGCTGGCAATGAGCAGTTCTTC. The rearrangement links TRBV2 to TRBJ2-1, with D uncertain. The V end lost 6 bases, the J end lost 6 bases, and 9 bases lay between the germline ends. Germline V gene data show CDR1 as SNHLY and CDR2 as FYNNEI. The CDR3 is 12 amino acids.

The rearrangement uses TRBV4-1 and TRBJ2-3; 9 positions match TRBD2. The germline CDR1 and CDR2 sequences are MGHRA and YSYEKL. The junction had 7 bases not matched to a gene; V was cut back by 1 base and J by 5 bases. The CDR3 length is 16 residues. CDR3 bases: TGCGCCAGCAGCCAAGGGGTAGCGGGAGATGGAGATACGCAGTATTTT. Its translation is CASSQGVAGDGDTQYF.

The J gene is TRBJ2-7, the V gene TRBV19; TRBD1 matches at 9 bases. Germline V gene data show CDR1 as LNHDA and CDR2 as SQIVND (reference sequence). The CDR3 loop spans 14 amino acids. V shed 5 bases and J 3 bases; nucleotides not matched to a gene: 5. CDR3 loop: CASSSTGQGYEQYF. In DNA form, the CDR3 reads TGTGCCAGTAGTTCAACGGGACAGGGCTACGAGCAGTACTTC.

This clone was counted a single time. CDR3 sequence (DNA): TGCAGCGTTGAAGGTTCAGGCGGGTCTAGCACAGATACGCAGTATTTT. Protein product: CSVEGSGGSSTDTQYF. The J gene is TRBJ2-3, the V gene TRBV29-1, with D perhaps matching TRBD2 (5 bases). Germline CDR1 SQVTM, CDR2 ANQGSEA. CDR3 size: 16 residues. V lost 1 base, J lost 0 bases, and 14 bases lay in between.

V and J are TRBV28 and TRBJ2-7, with D possibly TRBD1 on 8 matching bases. The CDR3 totals 17 residues. Germline values: CDR1 MDHEN, CDR2 SYDVKM. V shed 5 bases and J shed 1 base, with 21 bases lying between them. DNA of the CDR3: TGTGCCAGCAGTCTTAGAAGGACAGGGAGGGCGTCCTACGAGCAGTACTTC. Translated: CASSLRRTGRASYEQYF.

The genes are TRBV6-1 and TRBJ1-4; 7 bases match TRBD1. Per germline, CDR1 MNHNS and CDR2 SASEGT. The V segment lost 3 bases and the J segment 4 bases; nucleotides outside the gene matches: 5. This CDR3 has 15 residues. The CDR3 DNA sequence: TGTGCCAGCAGTGACCCGACAGGGTATAATGAAAAACTGTTTTTT. It translates to CASSDPTGYNEKLFF.

The V gene is TRBV5-1, the J gene TRBJ2-7; 7 positions match TRBD1. From germline, CDR1 is SGHRS and CDR2 YFSETQ. V shed 2 bases and J 1 base; nucleotides not matched to a gene: 0. The CDR3 runs 13 residues. CDR3 sequence: CASSLQGSYEQYF. CDR3 coding DNA: TGCGCCAGCAGCTTACAGGGGTCCTACGAGCAGTACTTC.

The chain recombines TRBV4-3 with TRBJ2-1; TRBD2 matches 8 bases. The germline CDR1 and CDR2 sequences are LGHNA and YSLEER. V gave up 0 bases and J gave up 5 bases; unmatched junction bases: 6. CDR3 size: 16 residues. Here the CDR3 reads CASSQDAGGFDNEQFF. The DNA of the CDR3 is TGCGCCAGCAGCCAAGATGCGGGGGGCTTCGACAATGAGCAGTTCTTC.

The chain joins TRBV9 to TRBJ1-6, with 10 bases lining up with TRBD1. CDR3 size: 16 residues. V was clipped by 4 bases and J by 3 bases; unmatched bases: 4. Per the germline V gene, CDR1 is SGDLS and CDR2 is YYNGEE. The CDR3 here is CASSIGQGVYNSPLHF. CDR3 nucleotide sequence: TGTGCCAGCAGCATTGGACAGGGGGTCTATAATTCACCCCTCCACTTT.

The rearrangement joins TRBV7-6 to TRBJ2-1; TRBD2 matches 13 bases. The ends lost 4 bases at V and 4 bases at J; junction bases unmatched: 4. From germline, CDR1 is SGHVS and CDR2 FNYEAQ. This CDR3 spans 16 amino acids. The CDR3 sequence is CASSSRTSGSYNEQFF. For the CDR3, the DNA is TGTGCCAGCAGCTCGAGGACTAGCGGGAGTTACAATGAGCAGTTCTTC.

The CDR3 reads CASSPRQGTTEQYF. CDR3 nucleotides: TGTGCCAGCAGCCCCAGACAGGGGACTACGGAGCAGTACTTC. V is TRBV7-2 and J is TRBJ2-7, with a possible D match to TRBD1 (8 bases). CDR3 length: 14 amino acids. The germline gives CDR1 SGHTA, CDR2 FQGNSA. Trimming left V 5 bases short and J 7 bases short, with 18 bases between.

The chain recombines TRBV10-3 with TRBJ2-5, with D perhaps TRBD1 (6 bases). Germline-derived CDR1 and CDR2 are ENHRY and SYGVKD. The CDR3 is 13 amino acids. The V gene lost 2 bases and the J gene lost 7 bases, with 11 bases spanning the gap. The CDR3 nucleotides read TGTGCCATCAGTGAGGGGACATTAGTGACCCAGTACTTC. It is translated as CAISEGTLVTQYF.

This chain connects TRBV5-1 to TRBJ2-4, with TRBD1 identical over 8 bases. The CDR3 length is 14 residues. Unmatched junction bases numbered 4, after V lost 1 base and J lost 7 bases. Germline V gene lookup returns CDR1 SGHRS and CDR2 YFSETQ. The CDR3 protein is CASSLQGATNIQYF. For the CDR3, the DNA is TGCGCCAGCAGCTTGCAGGGGGCGACGAACATTCAGTACTTC.

The V and J genes are TRBV12-3 or TRBV12-4 and TRBJ2-2, with D unclear. The length of the CDR3 is 13 residues. V lost 4 bases and J 6 bases, leaving 9 bases between the germline ends. The CDR3 protein is CASSSSLAGELFF. The CDR3 region has the DNA TGTGCCAGCAGTTCTAGTCTCGCCGGGGAGCTGTTTTTT.